This T cell receptor beta chain was observed in a study of shared T cell receptors in the human thymus. This table comes from immunoSEQ multiplex PCR, and its TCRdb copy is limited to in-frame clones, with some not included. This sample has about 660,000 clones, with around 87% found just once. The CDR3 spans 17 residues. The V gene end was trimmed by 0 bases and the J gene end by 2 bases; junction bases not matched to a gene: 8. Germline lookup yields CDR1 LGHNA and CDR2 YNFKEQ. The same sample was also studied in work on human thymus T cells. That work states: In corrective heart surgery, resections were taken, and these provided the thymus tissue.

This sequence joins TRBV4-2 and TRBJ2-7; TRBD2 agrees at 9 bases. This TCR derives from a boy under two years old with a congenital heart defect. The specimen was thymocytes. This chain's CDR3 is CASSQDMRLAGPYEQYF. The DNA of the CDR3 is TGTGCCAGCAGCCAAGATATGAGGCTAGCGGGGCCCTACGAGCAGTACTTC.